This paragraph covers one T cell receptor beta chain sequence. Its target is not known. With V trimmed by 5 bases and J by 14 bases, 10 bases remained unmatched. Germline V gene sequence: CDR1 MDHEN, CDR2 SYDVKM. The CDR3 spans 13 residues. Controls had myeloablative marrow grafts with methotrexate and calcineurin inhibitor, sampled at 1 year. Assay: immunoSEQ multiplex PCR; the TCRdb copy retains only in-frame clones and omits some. Counted here are 15,000 to 20,000 clones, approximately 81% occurring once; the ten biggest clones make up 2.5% to 3%. The data derive from a study of T cells after posttransplantation cyclophosphamide. Study outcomes and limitations: Skin or GI-infiltrating T cells shared few TRB sequences with blood.

This sequence joins TRBV28 and TRBJ1-4; 8 bases are a match to TRBD1. This sequence originates from a young adult male patient who received an allogeneic stem cell transplant from an unrelated donor, was CMV-positive, and had acute and chronic GVHD. Some of the T cells may derive from the graft donor. This material consisted of PBMCs, taken nearly 450 days after allogeneic stem cell transplant with calcineurin inhibitor and methotrexate. CDR3 region: CASSPPDRDFLFF. The CDR3 nucleotides are TGTGCCAGCAGTCCCCCGGACAGGGATTTTCTGTTTTTT.